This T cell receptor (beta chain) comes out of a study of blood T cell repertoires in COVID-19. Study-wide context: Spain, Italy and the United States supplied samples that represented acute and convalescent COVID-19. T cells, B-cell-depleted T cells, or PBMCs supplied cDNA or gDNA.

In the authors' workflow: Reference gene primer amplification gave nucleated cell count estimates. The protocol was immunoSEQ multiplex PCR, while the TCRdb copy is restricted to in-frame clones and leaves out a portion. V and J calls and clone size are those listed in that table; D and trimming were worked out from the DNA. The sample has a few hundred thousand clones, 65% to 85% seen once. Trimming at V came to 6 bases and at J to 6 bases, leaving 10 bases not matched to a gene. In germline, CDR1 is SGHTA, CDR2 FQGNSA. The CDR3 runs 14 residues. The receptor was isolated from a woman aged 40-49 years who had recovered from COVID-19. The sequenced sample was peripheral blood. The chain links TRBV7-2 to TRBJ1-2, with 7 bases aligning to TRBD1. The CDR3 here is CASRFTGVRDGYTF. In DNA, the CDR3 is TGTGCCAGCAGGTTTACAGGGGTTCGGGATGGCTACACCTTC.